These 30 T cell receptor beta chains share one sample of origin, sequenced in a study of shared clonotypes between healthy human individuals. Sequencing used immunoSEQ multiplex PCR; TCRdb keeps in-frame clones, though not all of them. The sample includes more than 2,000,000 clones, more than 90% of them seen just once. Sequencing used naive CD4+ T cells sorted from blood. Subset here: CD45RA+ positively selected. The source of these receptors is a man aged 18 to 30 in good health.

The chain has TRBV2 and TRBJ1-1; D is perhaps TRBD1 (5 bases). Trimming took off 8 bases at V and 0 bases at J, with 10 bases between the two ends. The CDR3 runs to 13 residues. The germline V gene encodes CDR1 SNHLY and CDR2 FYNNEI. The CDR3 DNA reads TGTGCCAGCTCCGGGGGATTGAACACTGAAGCTTTCTTT. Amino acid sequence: CASSGGLNTEAFF.

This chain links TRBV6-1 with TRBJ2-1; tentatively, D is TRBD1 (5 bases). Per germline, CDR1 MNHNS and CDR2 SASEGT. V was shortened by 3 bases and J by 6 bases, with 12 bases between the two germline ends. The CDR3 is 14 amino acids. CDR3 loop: CASSELNQGNEQFF. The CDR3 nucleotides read TGTGCCAGCAGTGAGCTCAACCAGGGCAATGAGCAGTTCTTC.

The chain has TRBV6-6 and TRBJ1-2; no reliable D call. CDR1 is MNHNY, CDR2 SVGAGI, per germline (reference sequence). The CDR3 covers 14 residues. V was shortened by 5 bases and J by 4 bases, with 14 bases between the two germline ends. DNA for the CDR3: TGTGCCAGCAGTACATCCGACATCGGCTATGGCTACACCTTC. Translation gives CASSTSDIGYGYTF.

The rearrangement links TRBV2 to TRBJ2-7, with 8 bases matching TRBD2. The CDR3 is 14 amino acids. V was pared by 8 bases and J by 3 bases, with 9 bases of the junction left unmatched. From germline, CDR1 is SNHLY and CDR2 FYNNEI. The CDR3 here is CASHVGLAGYEQYF. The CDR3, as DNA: TGTGCCAGCCATGTCGGGCTAGCGGGCTACGAGCAGTACTTC.

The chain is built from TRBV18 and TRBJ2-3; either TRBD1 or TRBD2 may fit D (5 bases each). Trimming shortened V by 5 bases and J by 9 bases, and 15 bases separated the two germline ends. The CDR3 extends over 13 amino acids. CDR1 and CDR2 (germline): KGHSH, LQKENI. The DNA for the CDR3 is TGTGCCAGCTCAGCCAATGCTGGGGACACGCAGTATTTT. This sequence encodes CASSANAGDTQYF.

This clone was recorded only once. The CDR3 DNA is TGTGCCAGCAGTGAGGGCAGATATAATTCACCCCTCCACTTT. The encoded protein is CASSEGRYNSPLHF. The chain combines TRBV6-4 with TRBJ1-6; D is unresolved. V lost 3 bases and J 4 bases, leaving 7 bases between the germline ends. This CDR3 has 14 amino acids. Per the germline V gene, CDR1 is MRHNA and CDR2 is SNTAGT.

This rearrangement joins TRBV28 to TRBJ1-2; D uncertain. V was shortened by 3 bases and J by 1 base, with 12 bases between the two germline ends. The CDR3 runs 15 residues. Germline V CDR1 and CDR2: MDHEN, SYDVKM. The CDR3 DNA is TGTGCCAGCAGTTTTGCGACGACCCTTAACTATGGCTACACCTTC. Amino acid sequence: CASSFATTLNYGYTF.

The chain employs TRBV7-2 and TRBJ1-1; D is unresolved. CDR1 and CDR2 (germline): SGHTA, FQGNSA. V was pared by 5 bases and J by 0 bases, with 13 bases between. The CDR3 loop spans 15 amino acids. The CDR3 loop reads CASSPMTGMNTEAFF. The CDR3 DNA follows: TGTGCCAGCAGCCCGATGACGGGTATGAACACTGAAGCTTTCTTT. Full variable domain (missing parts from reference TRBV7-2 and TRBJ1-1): GAGVSQSPSNKVTEKGKDVELRCDPISGHTALYWYRQSLGQGLEFLIYFQGNSAPDKSGLPSDRFSAERTGGSVSTLTIQRTQQEDSAVYLCASSPMTGMNTEAFFGQGTRLTVV.

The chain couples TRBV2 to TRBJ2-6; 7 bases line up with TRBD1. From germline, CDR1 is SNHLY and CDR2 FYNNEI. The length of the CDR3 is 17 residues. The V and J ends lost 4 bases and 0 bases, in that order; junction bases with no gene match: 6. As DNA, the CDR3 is TGTGCCAGCAGTGCACAGGGGTCTCCCTCTGGGGCCAACGTCCTGACTTTC. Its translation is CASSAQGSPSGANVLTF.

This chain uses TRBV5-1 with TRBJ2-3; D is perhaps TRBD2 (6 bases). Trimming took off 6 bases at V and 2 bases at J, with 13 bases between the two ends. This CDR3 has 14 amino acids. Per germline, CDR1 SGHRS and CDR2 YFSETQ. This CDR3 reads CASTGGWDTDTQYF. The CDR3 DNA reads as TGCGCCAGCACCGGAGGGTGGGACACAGATACGCAGTATTTT.

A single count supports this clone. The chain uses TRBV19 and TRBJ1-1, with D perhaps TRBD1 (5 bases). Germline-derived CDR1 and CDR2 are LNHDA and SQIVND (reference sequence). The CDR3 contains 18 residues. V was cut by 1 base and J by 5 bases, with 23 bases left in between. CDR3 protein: CASSIAGRVIGAGTEAFF. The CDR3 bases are TGTGCCAGTAGTATAGCGGGCAGGGTCATAGGGGCCGGAACTGAAGCTTTCTTT.

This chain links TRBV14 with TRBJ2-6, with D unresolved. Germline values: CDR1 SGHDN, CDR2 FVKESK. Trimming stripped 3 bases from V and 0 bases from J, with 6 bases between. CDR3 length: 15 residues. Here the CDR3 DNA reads TGTGCCAGCAGCCACCCGGGCTCTGGGGCCAACGTCCTGACTTTC. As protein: CASSHPGSGANVLTF.

CDR3 nucleotide sequence: TGTGCCAGCAGTGAAGCGGGGGGGCTCCACCAGCCCCAGCATTTT. This translates into CASSEAGGLHQPQHF. V and J are TRBV6-1 and TRBJ1-5; tentatively, D is TRBD1 (6 bases). Deletions cut 0 bases from V and 7 bases from J, with 13 bases between. The germline gives CDR1 MNHNS, CDR2 SASEGT. There are 15 residues in the CDR3.

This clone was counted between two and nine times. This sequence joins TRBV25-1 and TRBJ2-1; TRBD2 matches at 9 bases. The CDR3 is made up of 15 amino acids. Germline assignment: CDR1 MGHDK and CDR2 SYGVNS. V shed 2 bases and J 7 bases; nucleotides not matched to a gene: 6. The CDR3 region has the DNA TGTGCCAGCAGTGAAGGGGCGGGGGGGCGGAATGAGCAGTTCTTC. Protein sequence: CASSEGAGGRNEQFF.

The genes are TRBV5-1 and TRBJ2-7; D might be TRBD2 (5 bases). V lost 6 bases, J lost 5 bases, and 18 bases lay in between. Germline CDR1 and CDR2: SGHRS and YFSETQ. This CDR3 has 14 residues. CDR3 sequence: CASTMNERVDEQYF. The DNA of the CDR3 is TGCGCCAGCACAATGAATGAGAGGGTGGACGAGCAGTACTTC.

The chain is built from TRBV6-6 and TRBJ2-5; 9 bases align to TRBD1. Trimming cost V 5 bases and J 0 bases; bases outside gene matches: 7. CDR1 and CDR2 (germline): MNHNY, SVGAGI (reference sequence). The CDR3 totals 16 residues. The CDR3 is CASSVQGAKYQETQYF. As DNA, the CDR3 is TGTGCCAGCAGTGTACAGGGGGCGAAGTACCAAGAGACCCAGTACTTC.

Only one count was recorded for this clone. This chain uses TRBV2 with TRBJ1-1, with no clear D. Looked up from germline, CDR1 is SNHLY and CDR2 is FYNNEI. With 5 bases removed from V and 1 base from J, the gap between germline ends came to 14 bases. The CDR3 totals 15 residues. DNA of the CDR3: TGTGCCAGCAGTCCATCGAGGGCAAGGAACACTGAAGCTTTCTTT. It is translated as CASSPSRARNTEAFF. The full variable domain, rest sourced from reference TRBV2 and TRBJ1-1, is EPEVTQTPSHQVTQMGQEVILRCVPISNHLYFYWYRQILGQKVEFLVSFYNNEISEKSEIFDDQFSVERPDGSNFTLKIRSTKLEDSAMYFCASSPSRARNTEAFFGQGTRLTVV.

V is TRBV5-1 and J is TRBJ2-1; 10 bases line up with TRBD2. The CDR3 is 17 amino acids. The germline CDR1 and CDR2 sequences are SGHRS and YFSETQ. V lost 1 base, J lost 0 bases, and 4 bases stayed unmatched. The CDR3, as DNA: TGCGCCAGCAGCTTGTACTCTAGCGGGAGCTCCTACAATGAGCAGTTCTTC. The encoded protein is CASSLYSSGSSYNEQFF.

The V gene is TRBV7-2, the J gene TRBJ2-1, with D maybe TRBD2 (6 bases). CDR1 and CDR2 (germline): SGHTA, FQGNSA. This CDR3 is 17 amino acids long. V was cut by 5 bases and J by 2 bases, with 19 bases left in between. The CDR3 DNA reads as TGTGCCAGCAGCCGCATTAGCGGCCCCGGTCCCTACAATGAGCAGTTCTTC. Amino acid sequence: CASSRISGPGPYNEQFF.

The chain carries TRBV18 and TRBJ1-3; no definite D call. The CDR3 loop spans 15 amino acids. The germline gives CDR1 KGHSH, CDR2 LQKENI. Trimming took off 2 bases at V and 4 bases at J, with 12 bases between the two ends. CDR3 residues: CASSPTPTSGNTIYF. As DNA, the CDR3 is TGTGCCAGCTCACCAACCCCTACTTCCGGAAACACCATATATTTT. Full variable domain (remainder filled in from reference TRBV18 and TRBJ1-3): NAGVMQNPRHLVRRRGQEARLRCSPMKGHSHVYWYRQLPEEGLKFMVYLQKENIIDESGMPKERFSAEFPKEGPSILRIQQVVRGDSAAYFCASSPTPTSGNTIYFGEGSWLTVV.

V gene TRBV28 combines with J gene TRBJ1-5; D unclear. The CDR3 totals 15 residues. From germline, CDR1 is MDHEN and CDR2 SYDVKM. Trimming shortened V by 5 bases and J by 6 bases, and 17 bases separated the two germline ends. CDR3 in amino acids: CASSPPFRASQPQHF. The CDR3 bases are TGTGCCAGCAGTCCCCCTTTCCGGGCAAGTCAGCCCCAGCATTTT.

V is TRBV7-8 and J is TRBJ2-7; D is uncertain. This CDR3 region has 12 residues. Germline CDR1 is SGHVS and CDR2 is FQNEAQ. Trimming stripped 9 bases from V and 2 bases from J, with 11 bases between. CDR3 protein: CASCKEPYEQYF. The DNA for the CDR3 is TGTGCCAGTTGTAAAGAGCCCTACGAGCAGTACTTC.

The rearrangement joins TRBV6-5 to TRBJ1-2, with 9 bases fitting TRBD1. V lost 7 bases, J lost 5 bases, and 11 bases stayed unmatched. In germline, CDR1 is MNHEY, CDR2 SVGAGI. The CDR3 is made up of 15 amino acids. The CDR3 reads CASKPQGAGLYGYTF. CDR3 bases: TGTGCCAGCAAACCACAGGGGGCTGGGTTATATGGCTACACCTTC.

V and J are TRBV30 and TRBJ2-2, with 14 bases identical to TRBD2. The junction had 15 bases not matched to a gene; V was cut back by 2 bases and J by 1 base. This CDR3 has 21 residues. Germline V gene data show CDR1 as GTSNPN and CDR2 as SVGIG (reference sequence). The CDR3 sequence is CAWSKRRTFGLAGGNTGELFF. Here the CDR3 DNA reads TGTGCCTGGAGTAAAAGAAGGACGTTTGGACTAGCGGGGGGGAACACCGGGGAGCTGTTTTTT.

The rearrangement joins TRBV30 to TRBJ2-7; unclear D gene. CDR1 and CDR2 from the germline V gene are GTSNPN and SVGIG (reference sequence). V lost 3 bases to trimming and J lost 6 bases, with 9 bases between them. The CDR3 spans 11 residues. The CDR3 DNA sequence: TGTGCCTGGAGGGCCCTCGGCGAGCAGTACTTC. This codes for CAWRALGEQYF.

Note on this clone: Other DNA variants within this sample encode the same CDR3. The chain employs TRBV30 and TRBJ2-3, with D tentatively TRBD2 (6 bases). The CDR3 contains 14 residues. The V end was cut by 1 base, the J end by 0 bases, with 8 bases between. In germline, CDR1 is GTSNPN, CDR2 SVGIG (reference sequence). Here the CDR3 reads CAWSGRGSTDTQYF. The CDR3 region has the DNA TGTGCCTGGAGTGGGAGGGGCAGCACAGATACGCAGTATTTT.

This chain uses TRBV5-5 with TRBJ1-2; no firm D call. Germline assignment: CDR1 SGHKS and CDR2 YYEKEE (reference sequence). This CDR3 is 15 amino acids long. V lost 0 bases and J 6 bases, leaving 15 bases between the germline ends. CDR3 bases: TGTGCCAGCAGCTTGGACCCCGCCGGGTCGGATGGCTACACCTTC. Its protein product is CASSLDPAGSDGYTF.

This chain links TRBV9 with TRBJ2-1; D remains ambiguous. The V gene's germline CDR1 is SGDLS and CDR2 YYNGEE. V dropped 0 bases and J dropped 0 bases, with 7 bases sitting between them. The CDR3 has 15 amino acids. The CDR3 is CASSVDWASYNEQFF. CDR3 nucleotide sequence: TGTGCCAGCAGCGTAGACTGGGCCTCCTACAATGAGCAGTTCTTC.

This CDR3 reads CASSPNPGTGGLQYF. CDR3 sequence (DNA): TGTGCCAGTAGTCCGAACCCCGGGACAGGCGGATTGCAGTACTTC. The V and J genes are TRBV19 and TRBJ2-7; 8 bases map to TRBD1. Germline V gene lookup returns CDR1 LNHDA and CDR2 SQIVND (reference sequence). This CDR3 spans 15 amino acids. The V segment lost 5 bases and the J segment 9 bases; nucleotides outside the gene matches: 15.

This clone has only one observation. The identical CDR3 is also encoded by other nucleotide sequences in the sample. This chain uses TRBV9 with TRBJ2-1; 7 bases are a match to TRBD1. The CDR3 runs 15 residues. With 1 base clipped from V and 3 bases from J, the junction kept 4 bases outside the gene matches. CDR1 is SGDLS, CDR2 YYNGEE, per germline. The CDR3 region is CASSVSGTDYNEQFF. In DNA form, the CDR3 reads TGTGCCAGCAGCGTATCCGGGACAGACTACAATGAGCAGTTCTTC.